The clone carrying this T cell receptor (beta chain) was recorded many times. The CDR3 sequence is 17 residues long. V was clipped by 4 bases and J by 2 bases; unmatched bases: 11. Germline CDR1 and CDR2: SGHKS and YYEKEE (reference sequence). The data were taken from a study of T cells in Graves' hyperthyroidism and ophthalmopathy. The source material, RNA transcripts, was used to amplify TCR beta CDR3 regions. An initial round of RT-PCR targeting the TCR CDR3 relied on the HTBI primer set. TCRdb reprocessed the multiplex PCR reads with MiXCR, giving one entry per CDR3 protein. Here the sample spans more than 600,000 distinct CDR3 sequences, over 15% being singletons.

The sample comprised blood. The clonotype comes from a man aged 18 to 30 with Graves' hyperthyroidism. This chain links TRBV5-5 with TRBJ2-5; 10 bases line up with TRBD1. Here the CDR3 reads CASSTGTGVRYQETQYF. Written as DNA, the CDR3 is TGTGCCAGCAGCACCGGGACAGGGGTTCGGTATCAAGAGACCCAGTACTTC.